The clone carrying this T cell receptor (beta chain) turned up a few times. Treatment noted: around 19 received Ad26.COV2.S at low or high dose, single or two shots; several received placebo; per-sample allocation not given. Repertoires come from day 63 after the first vaccine or placebo injection. At a Boston site, the person donating was an adult of 18-55 years. V was shortened by 4 bases and J by 7 bases, with 18 bases between the two germline ends. Germline CDR1 is SGHRS and CDR2 is YFSETQ. CDR3 length: 14 amino acids. Generated by immunoSEQ multiplex PCR, the TCRdb table keeps only in-frame clones and is missing some. The table includes around 300,000 clones, roughly 89% detected once. These data come from a study of Ad26.COV2.S vaccination and SARS-CoV-2 variants. Study overall: The donor participated in the COV1001 trial, in its Ad26.COV2.S arm.

The V and J genes are TRBV5-1 and TRBJ2-7, with a possible D match to TRBD2 (5 bases). The source material was peripheral blood, sampled in a trial of Ad26.COV2.S vaccine versus placebo. This TCR derives from a person between 18 and 65 years old who received the Ad26.COV2.S COVID-19 vaccine or a placebo. The CDR3 bases are TGCGCCAGCAGCGAATTGCCGGGATCCCCAGAGCAGTACTTC. Amino acid sequence: CASSELPGSPEQYF.